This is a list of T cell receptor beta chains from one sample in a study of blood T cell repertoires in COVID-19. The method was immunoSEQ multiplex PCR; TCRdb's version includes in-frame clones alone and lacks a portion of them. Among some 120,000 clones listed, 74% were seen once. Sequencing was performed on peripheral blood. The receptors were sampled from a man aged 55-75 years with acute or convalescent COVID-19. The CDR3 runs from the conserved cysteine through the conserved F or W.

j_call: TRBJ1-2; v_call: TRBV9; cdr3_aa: CASSQEQGNGYTF
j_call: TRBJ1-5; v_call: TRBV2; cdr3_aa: CASNRGRGPQPQHF
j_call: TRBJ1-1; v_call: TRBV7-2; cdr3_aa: CASSSGIIRNTEAFF
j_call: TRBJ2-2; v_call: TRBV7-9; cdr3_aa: CASSHTGQGKTGELFF
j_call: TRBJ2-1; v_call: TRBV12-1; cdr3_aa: CASSFGVGPDYNEQFF
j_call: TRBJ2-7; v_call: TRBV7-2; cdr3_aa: CASSLAGLGTSGRAYEQYF
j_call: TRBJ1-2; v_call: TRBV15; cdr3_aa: CATSSYTLGSYGYTF
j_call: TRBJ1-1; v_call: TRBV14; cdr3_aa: CASSQDTGNTEAFF
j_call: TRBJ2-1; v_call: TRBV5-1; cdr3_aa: CASSLANYYNEQFF
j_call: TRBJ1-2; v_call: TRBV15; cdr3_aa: CATSRDRVANYGYTF
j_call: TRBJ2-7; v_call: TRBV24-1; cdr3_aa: CAPLPGQGTYEQYF
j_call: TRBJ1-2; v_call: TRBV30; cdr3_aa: CAWSTGVLNYGYTF
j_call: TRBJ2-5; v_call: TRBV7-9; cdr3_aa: CASSLGTSQETQYF
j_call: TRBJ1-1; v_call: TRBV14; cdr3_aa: CASSQEIYETGGREAFF
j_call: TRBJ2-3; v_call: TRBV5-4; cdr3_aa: CASRRGIGSTDTQYF
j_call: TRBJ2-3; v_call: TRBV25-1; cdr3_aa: CASGLSGASTDTQYF
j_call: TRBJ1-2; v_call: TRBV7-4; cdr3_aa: CASSQLRHKASSKPPPGGYTF
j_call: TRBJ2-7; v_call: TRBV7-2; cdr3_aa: CASSPSGTSGGYEQYF
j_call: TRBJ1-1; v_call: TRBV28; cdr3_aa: CASSFWPNTEAFF
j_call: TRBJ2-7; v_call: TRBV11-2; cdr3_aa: CASSLVGGGYEQYF
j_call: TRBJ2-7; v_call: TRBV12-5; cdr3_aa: CASGLGQIYEQYF
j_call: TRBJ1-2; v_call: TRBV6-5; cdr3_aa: CASGYRQSYGYTF
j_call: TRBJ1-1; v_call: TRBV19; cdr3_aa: CASLGRQGGTEAFF
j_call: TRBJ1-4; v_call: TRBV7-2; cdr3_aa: CASSPGALAREKLFF
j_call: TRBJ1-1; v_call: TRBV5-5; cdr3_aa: CASSLDGRGGLAFF
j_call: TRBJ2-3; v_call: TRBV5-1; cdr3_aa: CASSSTLQGGGTDTQYF
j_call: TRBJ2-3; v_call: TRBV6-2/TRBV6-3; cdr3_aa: CASSLGTSGALFTDTQYF
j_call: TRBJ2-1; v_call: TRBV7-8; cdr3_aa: CASRKGQDPWDEQFF
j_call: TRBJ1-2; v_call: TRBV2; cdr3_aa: CASSGQGRSGYTF
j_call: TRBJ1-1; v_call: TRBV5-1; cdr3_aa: CASSFMPGVVVNTEAFF
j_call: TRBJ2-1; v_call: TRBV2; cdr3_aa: CASSGTSGRAYEQFF
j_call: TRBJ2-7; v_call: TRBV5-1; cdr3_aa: CASSSGTGSYEQYF
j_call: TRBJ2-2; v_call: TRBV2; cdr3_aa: CASSLLQGGTGELFF
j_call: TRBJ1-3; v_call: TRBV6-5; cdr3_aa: CASSSGTTGNTIYF
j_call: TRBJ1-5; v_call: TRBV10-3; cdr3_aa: CAISPTGDNQPQHF
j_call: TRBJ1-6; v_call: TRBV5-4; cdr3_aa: CASSLGQGAKNSPLHF
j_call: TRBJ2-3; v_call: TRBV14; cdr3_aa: CASSQAEFTDTQYF
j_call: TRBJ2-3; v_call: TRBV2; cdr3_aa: CASRTSGQNLADTQYF
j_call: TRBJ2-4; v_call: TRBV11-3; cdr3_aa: CASSSPTVAGEEDIQYF
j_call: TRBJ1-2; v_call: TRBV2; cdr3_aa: CATRVGGTGGYTF
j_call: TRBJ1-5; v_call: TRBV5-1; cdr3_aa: CASSSEGGNQPQHF
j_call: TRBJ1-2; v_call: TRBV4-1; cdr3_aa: CASSQLIRDRKNYGYTF